The clone carrying this T cell receptor (beta chain) occurred a few times. This record belongs to a study of blood T cell repertoires in COVID-19. Some clones are missing from TCRdb's copy, which holds only in-frame ones; the method was immunoSEQ multiplex PCR. Among about 80,000 clones listed, more than 75% were seen once. CDR1 is MNHEY, CDR2 SVGAGI, per germline. V lost 10 bases and J lost 8, with 21 bases in between. The CDR3 is 15 amino acids. The clonotype comes from a human donor in a cohort sampled during active COVID-19. The sequenced sample was peripheral blood. The chain uses TRBV6-5 and TRBJ1-6, with TRBD1 as a possible D gene (6 bases). This CDR3 is CATTSGQGQYSPLHF. The CDR3 nucleotides read TGTGCCACCACTTCGGGGCAGGGGCAGTATTCACCCCTCCACTTT.